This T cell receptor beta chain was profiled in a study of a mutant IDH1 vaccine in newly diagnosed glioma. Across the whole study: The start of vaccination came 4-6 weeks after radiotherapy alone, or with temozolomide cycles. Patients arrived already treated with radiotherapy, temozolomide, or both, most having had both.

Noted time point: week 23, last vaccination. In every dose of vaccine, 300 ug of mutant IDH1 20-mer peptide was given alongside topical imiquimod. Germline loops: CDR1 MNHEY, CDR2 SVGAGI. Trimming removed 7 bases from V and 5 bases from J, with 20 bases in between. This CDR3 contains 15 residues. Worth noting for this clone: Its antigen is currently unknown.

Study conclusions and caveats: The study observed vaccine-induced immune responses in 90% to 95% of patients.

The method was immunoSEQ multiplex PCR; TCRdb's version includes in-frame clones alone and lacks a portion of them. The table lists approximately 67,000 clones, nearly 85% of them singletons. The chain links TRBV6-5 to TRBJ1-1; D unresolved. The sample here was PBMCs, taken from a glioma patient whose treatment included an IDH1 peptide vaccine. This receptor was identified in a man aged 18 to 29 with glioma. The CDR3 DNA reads TGTGCCAGCATCGCCCCTGGTCGAGGATCTACTGAAGCTTTCTTT. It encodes CASIAPGRGSTEAFF.